This entry features one T cell receptor beta chain sequence. Which antigen it targets is not known. Base qualities are missing; no much larger clone stands one base away. The Qiagen DNeasy kit was used to extract genomic DNA from unsorted PBMCs and from the negatively selected CD4+ and CD8+ fractions. Amplification of TCR beta CDR3 regions was done by immunoSEQ multiplex PCR with primers that anneal to V and J segments. A synthetic immune receptor repertoire was used to minimize amplification bias, and any remaining bias was removed computationally after sequencing. The original methods were these. Custom Python scripts were used to quantify repertoire diversity as the Shannon entropy index. Unsorted, CD4+ and CD8+ repertoires were examined separately, except in combined analyses, for which CD4+ and CD8+ sequences were merged in silico. A clone counted as expanded when the clone's frequency after treatment rose at least 2-fold relative to C1D1, and clones undetected at baseline were given a pseudocount of 0.5. Singleton clones were defined as clones with 0 or 1 copy at C1D1, and non-singleton clones were defined as clones with 2 or more copies. Clones expanded in unsorted samples were labelled as CD4+, CD8+ or unknown by matching protein sequences in sorted samples from the same patient. Diversity changes from C1D1 to C4D1 were tested in paired samples using Wilcoxon tests. TCRdb limited this immuneACCESS table to in-frame rearrangements with V and J called. A share of clones is missing; checked studies link under half to unresolved V genes, and the rest is unexplained. For V, J and clone size, that table is used; D and trimming come from the DNA. This sample comprises roughly 6,900 clones, 80% to 90% of them detected only once. The ten top clones hold 35% to 45% of the sample.

The germline V gene (reference sequence) gives CDR1 as MNHEY and CDR2 as SMNVEV. Spanning cysteine to phenylalanine, the CDR3 consists of 13 amino acids. Just CDR3 DNA is preserved here, 39 bases in frame from base 1. Trimming leaves V shorter by 7 bases and J shorter by 4 bases, with the junction holding 6 bases beyond the gene matches. This entry belongs to a study of PD-1 blockade in classical Hodgkin lymphoma (dated by TCRdb to about 2020). As for the study more broadly: Nivolumab dosing was 3 mg/kg intravenously every 2 weeks, continuing until either disease progression or unacceptable toxicity. A peripheral blood immune signature of response to PD-1 blockade in classical Hodgkin lymphoma was defined using TCR beta sequencing and CyTOF.

In light of the paper, this sample's time point label describes: cycle 4 day 1 (C4D1), after 6 weeks of nivolumab. Every trial patient had relapsed after autologous stem cell transplantation, and cohorts A, B and C differed in prior brentuximab vedotin exposure. The trial cohort included 55 to 60 patients with relapsed/refractory classical Hodgkin lymphoma, and each patient had a best overall response of complete response, partial response or progressive disease. Single-agent nivolumab was administered to trial patients in the multi-cohort phase II CheckMate 205 trial. An independent review committee assessed best overall response using the 2007 International Working Group response criteria. PBMCs from the trial were collected at three points: immediately before nivolumab initiation (C1D1), and during therapy at cycle 2 day 1 and cycle 4 day 1. Peripheral blood was collected in 8 mL Vacutainer Cell Preparation Tubes, from which PBMCs were isolated by centrifugation and then cryopreserved.

Broad study findings and their caveats: Diversity was lower in patients who began nivolumab less than 1 year after ASCT, so these patients were left out of later analyses to avoid confounding by immune reconstitution. Baseline TCR diversity was reported as lower in newly diagnosed patients than in healthy donors, and lower still in relapsed/refractory patients. Trial patients achieving complete response had baseline diversity similar to newly diagnosed patients, whereas partial responders and progressors had significantly lower diversity. The study was restricted to a single clinical trial cohort, and the causes of repertoire differences, possibly disease activity or prior therapy, were left undefined. A significant rise by C4D1 was seen in CD4+ but not CD8+ TCR diversity (p=0.0027 vs p=0.16), with the rise being most apparent in complete responders (p=0.02).

The sequence was collected from a human donor with classical Hodgkin lymphoma. Here the chain combines TRBV27 and TRBJ1-2, with 7 bases matching TRBD1. The sample was peripheral blood mononuclear cells (PBMCs), taken before the fourth cycle of nivolumab. CDR3 region: CASKEGAFYGYTF. The DNA sequence is TGTGCCAGCAAGGAGGGGGCATTCTATGGCTACACCTTC.